The 17 T cell receptor beta chains below were found in one sample sequenced in a study of technical replicates of blood from several donors. Measured with immunoSEQ multiplex PCR; TCRdb has only the in-frame clones, and not every one. The sample shows approximately 16,000 clones, around 87% of them seen only once. Sequencing input: PBMCs. These receptors all come from a human donor in good health.

This chain joins TRBV21-1 and TRBJ2-1; TRBD1 is the table's D call and was not checked against the DNA. TRBV21-1 is reported as a pseudogene. The CDR3 extends over 16 amino acids. The CDR3 DNA sequence: TGTGCCAGCAGCAAAGACGGGACAGGGAAGAACAATGAGCAGTTCTTC. It yields the protein CASSKDGTGKNNEQFF.

The chain has TRBV6-5 and TRBJ2-3; 8 bases map to TRBD2. This CDR3 is 15 amino acids long. V dropped 2 bases and J dropped 2; count of bases not matched to a gene: 3. Germline V gives CDR1 MNHEY, CDR2 SVGAGI. In DNA form, the CDR3 reads TGTGCCAGCAGTTACGATAGCGGGAACACAGATACGCAGTATTTT. This gives the protein CASSYDSGNTDTQYF.

The chain joins TRBV2 to TRBJ1-4; D is unclear. The germline V and J ends were trimmed by 3 bases and 8 bases, with 7 bases remaining between them. This CDR3 comprises 12 residues. The V gene's germline CDR1 is SNHLY and CDR2 FYNNEI. This chain's CDR3 is CASSDSSEKLFF. Written as DNA, the CDR3 is TGTGCCAGCAGTGACAGTAGCGAAAAACTGTTTTTT.

The chain uses TRBV29-1 and TRBJ1-1; D is ambiguous. V was shortened by 7 bases and J by 1 base, with 10 bases between the two germline ends. There are 12 residues in the CDR3. The V gene's germline CDR1 is SQVTM and CDR2 ANQGSEA. Here the CDR3 DNA reads TGCAGCGCCGTATTCGGGAACACTGAAGCTTTCTTT. Translation gives CSAVFGNTEAFF.

The V and J genes are TRBV15 and TRBJ2-3; D ambiguous. This CDR3 is built from 12 residues. CDR1 and CDR2 (germline): LNHNV, YYDKDF (reference sequence). Deletions cut 4 bases from V and 6 bases from J, with 8 bases between. The CDR3 here is CATSKFADTQYF. CDR3 nucleotide sequence: TGTGCCACCAGCAAATTTGCGGATACGCAGTATTTT. Based on the CDR3 plus reference TRBV15 and TRBJ2-3, the full variable domain is DAMVIQNPRYQVTQFGKPVTLSCSQTLNHNVMYWYQQKSSQAPKLLFHYYDKDFNNEADTPDNFQSRRPNTSFCFLDIRSPGLGDTAMYLCATSKFADTQYFGPGTRLTVL.

The chain has TRBV5-1 and TRBJ1-2; 11 bases agree with TRBD1. V was clipped by 4 bases and J by 8 bases; unmatched bases: 10. The germline V gene encodes CDR1 SGHRS and CDR2 YFSETQ. This CDR3 is 15 amino acids long. The CDR3 bases are TGCGCCAGCAGCCTTAGAGGGACAGGGGGTGAGGGCTACACCTTC. Amino acid sequence: CASSLRGTGGEGYTF.

The chain couples TRBV6-5 to TRBJ2-7; D may be TRBD2 (6 bases). Germline CDR1 MNHEY, CDR2 SVGAGI. The CDR3 is 11 residues long. Trimming shortened V by 8 bases and J by 2 bases, and 7 bases separated the two germline ends. Here the CDR3 reads CASRGTYEQYF. CDR3 DNA sequence: TGTGCCAGCCGGGGGACCTACGAGCAGTACTTC.

This clone was detected only a few times. The chain employs TRBV29-1 and TRBJ2-7, with a weak D call TRBD1 (6 bases). The V gene lost 6 bases and the J gene lost 2 bases, with 11 bases spanning the gap. Germline V gene data show CDR1 as SQVTM and CDR2 as ANQGSEA. The CDR3 consists of 12 residues. Here the CDR3 reads CSVGGQTYEQYF. For the CDR3, the DNA is TGCAGCGTAGGGGGACAAACCTACGAGCAGTACTTC.

The genes are TRBV2 and TRBJ2-1, with TRBD1 matching 8 bases. The CDR3 contains 12 residues. The V gene's germline CDR1 is SNHLY and CDR2 FYNNEI. After removal of 10 bases from V and 6 bases from J, the junction contained 5 bases not matched to a gene. The CDR3, as DNA: TGTGCCACGACAGGGGATAGCAATGAGCAGTTCTTC. It codes for CATTGDSNEQFF.

The chain has TRBV27 and TRBJ2-7; 11 bases match TRBD2. The J segment lost 2 bases and the V segment lost 4 bases, leaving 4 bases of the junction unmatched. This CDR3 spans 15 amino acids. Germline CDR1 MNHEY, CDR2 SMNVEV (reference sequence). The CDR3 bases are TGTGCCAGCAGTTACACTAGCGGGGGACCCTACGAGCAGTACTTC. Its protein is CASSYTSGGPYEQYF.

The chain links TRBV6-5 to TRBJ2-7; the D gene is possibly TRBD2 (5 bases). The CDR3 runs to 14 residues. V was pared by 0 bases and J by 0 bases, with 6 bases between. The germline gives CDR1 MNHEY, CDR2 SVGAGI. This chain's CDR3 is CASSYSGSSYEQYF. The CDR3 bases are TGTGCCAGCAGTTACTCGGGGAGCTCCTACGAGCAGTACTTC.

This clone came up a few times. The chain's CDR3 is CAMYLAGGLYNEQFF. The CDR3 region has the DNA TGTGCCATGTATTTAGCGGGAGGGCTTTACAATGAGCAGTTCTTC. The chain recombines TRBV21-1 with TRBJ2-1; the table assigns TRBD2, which was not confirmed against the DNA. TRBV21-1 is designated a pseudogene. This CDR3 contains 15 residues.

This chain links TRBV28 with TRBJ1-1; perhaps TRBD1 as D (5 bases). Germline lookup yields CDR1 MDHEN and CDR2 SYDVKM. The CDR3 loop spans 16 amino acids. The germline V and J ends were trimmed by 7 bases and 1 base, with 19 bases remaining between them. The CDR3: CASTRPWGEPNTEAFF. CDR3 nucleotides: TGTGCCAGCACGCGCCCATGGGGGGAGCCGAACACTGAAGCTTTCTTT.

V usage is TRBV5-1 and J usage is TRBJ2-5; 11 nucleotides line up with TRBD2. The trim removed 5 bases at V and 1 base at J, leaving 4 bases unmatched. Germline V gene sequence: CDR1 SGHRS, CDR2 YFSETQ. The CDR3 is 15 residues long. The CDR3 spells CASSWLAGGQETQYF. In nucleotides, the CDR3 is TGCGCCAGCAGTTGGCTAGCGGGAGGCCAAGAGACCCAGTACTTC. Full variable domain (outside the CDR3, taken from reference TRBV5-1 and TRBJ2-5): KAGVTQTPRYLIKTRGQQVTLSCSPISGHRSVSWYQQTPGQGLQFLFEYFSETQRNKGNFPGRFSGRQFSNSRSEMNVSTLELGDSALYLCASSWLAGGQETQYFGPGTRLLVL.

In its sample, this clone was seen once. The chain links TRBV7-8 to TRBJ2-7, with D possibly being TRBD2 (5 bases). The CDR3 totals 15 residues. The V end lost 1 base, the J end lost 3 bases, and 13 bases lay between the germline ends. Germline V gene sequence: CDR1 SGHVS, CDR2 FQNEAQ. The CDR3 here is CASSLEASPLYEQYF. DNA of the CDR3: TGTGCCAGCAGCTTAGAGGCTAGCCCTCTCTACGAGCAGTACTTC.

This clone was observed a single time. V gene TRBV11-3 combines with J gene TRBJ2-1; tentatively, D is TRBD2 (6 bases). Trimming removed 5 bases from V and 2 bases from J, with 19 bases in between. Looked up from germline, CDR1 is SGHNT and CDR2 is YENEEA. This CDR3 is built from 17 residues. DNA for the CDR3: TGTGCCAGCAGCCGGGAGAGGGAGACTAACACCTACAATGAGCAGTTCTTC. Its protein is CASSRERETNTYNEQFF.

The chain is built from TRBV7-9 and TRBJ1-1, with TRBD1 matching 11 bases. V lost 5 bases to trimming and J lost 2 bases; unmatched junction nucleotides: 1. CDR1 is SEHNR and CDR2 is FQNEAQ in the germline V gene (reference sequence). This CDR3 is built from 14 residues. The CDR3 DNA follows: TGTGCCAGCAGCGGACAGGGGGCTAACACTGAAGCTTTCTTT. Its protein is CASSGQGANTEAFF.